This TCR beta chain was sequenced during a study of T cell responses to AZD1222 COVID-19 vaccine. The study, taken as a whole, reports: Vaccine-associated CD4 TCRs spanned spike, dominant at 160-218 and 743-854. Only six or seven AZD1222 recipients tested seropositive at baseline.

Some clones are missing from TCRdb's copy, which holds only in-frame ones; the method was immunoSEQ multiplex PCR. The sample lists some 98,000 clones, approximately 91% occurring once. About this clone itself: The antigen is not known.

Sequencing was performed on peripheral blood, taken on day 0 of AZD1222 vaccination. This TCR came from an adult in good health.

The CDR3 loop is CASSIETGNYGYTF. In DNA, the CDR3 is TGTGCCAGTAGTATAGAGACAGGGAACTATGGCTACACCTTC. This sequence joins TRBV19 and TRBJ1-2; TRBD1 matches at 7 bases. This CDR3 has 14 amino acids. Losses at the gene ends were 0 bases for V and 2 bases for J; bases not matched to a gene: 0. Germline assignment: CDR1 LNHDA and CDR2 SQIVND (reference sequence).